This T cell receptor beta chain was obtained from a study of T-cell memory formation after mild COVID-19. The TCR alpha and TCR beta cDNA libraries, bearing sample barcodes and UMIs, were generated by 5'RACE using constant-segment primers. TCRdb analysed the 5' RACE reads with MiXCR anew, one entry per CDR3 protein. The data hold more than 15,000 distinct CDR3 sequences, with roughly 25% observed a single time. Study-wide results and limits: Shrinking CD4+ clones resided mostly in CM and EM, and CD8+ ones in EMRA.

The length of the CDR3 is 13 residues. The germline V and J ends were trimmed by 2 bases and 8 bases, with 10 bases remaining between them. The sample holds a few counts of this clonotype. Its specificity is unknown. This receptor was taken from a man younger than 35 who had mild COVID-19 (a few samples of this study predate the infection). Cell type and time point are not known. The J gene is TRBJ2-1, the V gene TRBV12-3 or TRBV12-4; D not certain. The sequenced sample consisted of PBMCs or a T cell subset sorted from them (not recorded which). The CDR3 sequence: CASSLYKMDEQFF. The CDR3 coding sequence is TGTGCCAGCAGTTTATATAAGATGGATGAGCAGTTCTTC.